One sample yielded the 12 T cell receptor beta chains listed below, sequenced in a study of cytomegalovirus exposure and HLA in healthy donors. PCR employed 60 Vbeta and 13 Jbeta primers. Sequencing used immunoSEQ multiplex PCR; TCRdb keeps in-frame clones, though not all of them. The data contain 180,000 or so clones, roughly three quarters of them singletons. Sequencing was carried out using PBMCs. The source is a young woman in good health and CMV-seropositive.

The rearrangement uses TRBV30 and TRBJ2-5; 7 bases line up with TRBD1. Germline V lookup: CDR1 GTSNPN, CDR2 SVGIG (reference sequence). The CDR3 loop spans 15 amino acids. V was clipped by 0 bases and J by 4 bases; unmatched bases: 8. The CDR3 region has the DNA TGTGCCTGGAGTGTATCGACAGGGTCCCCAGAGACCCAGTACTTC. Protein sequence: CAWSVSTGSPETQYF.

On this clone itself: An end of the junction does not agree with germline; a read error may underlie this. CDR3 region: CASSQSGGVAKNSQYF. In DNA form, the CDR3 reads TGTGCCAGTAGTCAGAGCGGGGGGGTCGCCAAAAACAGTCAGTACTTC. This chain uses TRBV19 with TRBJ2-4; 10 bases map to TRBD2. CDR1 LNHDA and CDR2 SQIVND come from the germline V gene (reference sequence). This CDR3 is 16 amino acids long.

This clone was counted a few times. This rearrangement joins TRBV19 to TRBJ1-1, with D maybe TRBD1 (5 bases). V lost 7 bases and J 3 bases, leaving 15 bases between the germline ends. Per germline, CDR1 LNHDA and CDR2 SQIVND (reference sequence). This CDR3 has 14 residues. This CDR3 is CASTPTGGDTEAFF. CDR3 sequence (DNA): TGTGCCAGTACGCCGACGGGAGGGGACACTGAAGCTTTCTTT.

The chain combines TRBV27 with TRBJ2-7; a weak D match, TRBD1 (6 bases). Germline V lookup: CDR1 MNHEY, CDR2 SMNVEV (reference sequence). The CDR3 has 15 amino acids. Deletions cut 3 bases from V and 0 bases from J, with 12 bases between. CDR3 sequence (DNA): TGTGCCAGCAGTTTTGCTGGACAGAGCTCCTACGAGCAGTACTTC. Protein: CASSFAGQSSYEQYF.

This chain uses TRBV19 with TRBJ2-5, with TRBD1 matching over 10 bases. Germline CDR1 reads LNHDA; CDR2 reads SQIVND (reference sequence). This CDR3 has 16 amino acids. The junction had 13 bases not matched to a gene; V was cut back by 7 bases and J by 5 bases. This CDR3 is CASTPRDRGLWETQYF. The CDR3 DNA is TGTGCCAGTACCCCCCGGGACAGGGGCCTCTGGGAGACCCAGTACTTC.

V is TRBV7-8 and J is TRBJ2-7; the D is unclear. Germline CDR1 reads SGHVS; CDR2 reads FQNEAQ. This CDR3 is built from 13 residues. V was clipped by 5 bases and J by 1 base, with 9 bases between them. Written as DNA, the CDR3 is TGTGCCAGCAGCCCTGTGTTGTCCTACGAGCAGTACTTC. Its translation is CASSPVLSYEQYF.

V gene TRBV19 combines with J gene TRBJ1-4; D is unclear. With 7 bases removed from V and 8 bases from J, the gap between germline ends came to 20 bases. CDR3 size: 15 residues. CDR1 is LNHDA and CDR2 is SQIVND in the germline V gene (reference sequence). Written as DNA, the CDR3 is TGTGCCAGTAATTCCGGCGGCCTGAGTGAGGAAAAACTGTTTTTT. Its protein is CASNSGGLSEEKLFF.

As concerns this clone: At one boundary the junction diverges from the germline segment, which might be a read error. The chain carries TRBV29-1 and TRBJ2-6; D perhaps matches TRBD1 (5 bases). This CDR3 contains 15 residues. The germline V gene has CDR1 SQVTM and CDR2 ANQGSEA. Here the CDR3 DNA reads TGCAGCGTTGGTATACAGGTTTCTGGGGCCAACGGCCTGACTTTC. This encodes CSVGIQVSGANGLTF.

The chain joins TRBV4-2 to TRBJ1-2, with 7 positions matching TRBD1. CDR1 and CDR2 from the germline V gene are LGHNA and YNFKEQ. CDR3 length: 13 amino acids. V trimming: 5 bases; J trimming: 2 bases; junction bases outside the gene matches: 2. DNA for the CDR3: TGTGCCAGCAGCGCGACAGGGAACTATGGCTACACCTTC. Its translation: CASSATGNYGYTF.

A remark on this clone: Additional DNA sequences in this sample encode the identical CDR3. This rearrangement joins TRBV9 to TRBJ1-4; D unresolved. The CDR3 loop spans 13 amino acids. Germline CDR1 reads SGDLS; CDR2 reads YYNGEE. Trimming pared 0 bases from V and 5 bases from J, leaving 5 bases between. The CDR3 region has the DNA TGTGCCAGCAGCGTAGGCGGGAATGAAAAACTGTTTTTT. This encodes CASSVGGNEKLFF.

CDR3 amino acids: CASSLGPRGQNTEAFF. CDR3 nucleotides: TGTGCCAGCAGCTTAGGCCCACGAGGACAGAACACTGAAGCTTTCTTT. The chain recombines TRBV5-4 with TRBJ1-1, with a tentative D call TRBD1 (5 bases). This CDR3 has 16 residues. V lost 2 bases to trimming and J lost 1 base, with 15 bases between them. Germline V CDR1 and CDR2: SGHNT, YYREEE (reference sequence).

In the case of this clone: The same CDR3 also results from other DNA sequences found in this sample. The chain recombines TRBV11-2 with TRBJ1-4, with 8 bases fitting TRBD1. After removal of 5 bases from V and 1 base from J, the junction contained 9 bases not matched to a gene. This CDR3 has 17 amino acids. Germline loops: CDR1 SGHAT, CDR2 FQNNGV. CDR3 in amino acids: CASSRTGTGLTNEKLFF. The CDR3, as DNA: TGTGCCAGCAGCCGCACCGGGACAGGATTAACTAATGAAAAACTGTTTTTT.